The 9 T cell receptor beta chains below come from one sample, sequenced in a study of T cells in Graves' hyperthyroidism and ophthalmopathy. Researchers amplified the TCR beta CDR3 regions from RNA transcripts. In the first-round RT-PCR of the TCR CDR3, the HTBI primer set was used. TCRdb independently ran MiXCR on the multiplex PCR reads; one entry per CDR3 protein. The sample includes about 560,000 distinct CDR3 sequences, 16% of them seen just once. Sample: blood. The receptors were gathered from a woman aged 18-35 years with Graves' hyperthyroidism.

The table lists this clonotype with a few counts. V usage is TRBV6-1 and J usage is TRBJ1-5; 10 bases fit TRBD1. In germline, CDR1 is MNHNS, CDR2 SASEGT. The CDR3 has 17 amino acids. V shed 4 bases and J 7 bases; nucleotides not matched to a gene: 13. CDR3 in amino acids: CASSAIGQGGISQPQHF. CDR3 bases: TGTGCCAGCAGTGCAATAGGACAGGGGGGTATTTCGCAGCCCCAGCATTTT.

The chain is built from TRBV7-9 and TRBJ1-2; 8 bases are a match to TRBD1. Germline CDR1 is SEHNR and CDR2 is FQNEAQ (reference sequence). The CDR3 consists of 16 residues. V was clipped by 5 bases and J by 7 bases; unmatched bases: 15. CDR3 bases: TGTGCCAGCAGCCGACCGGGACAGGTCGGGATAGGTGGCTACACCTTC. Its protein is CASSRPGQVGIGGYTF.

The CDR3 bases are TGTGCCAGCAGTCGAACAGACAGAGTATACAATGAGCAGTTCTTC. It is translated as CASSRTDRVYNEQFF. This chain links TRBV28 with TRBJ2-1, with a possible D match to TRBD1 (5 bases). The CDR3 spans 15 residues. Germline CDR1 reads MDHEN; CDR2 reads SYDVKM. Deletions cut 5 bases from V and 4 bases from J, with 15 bases between.

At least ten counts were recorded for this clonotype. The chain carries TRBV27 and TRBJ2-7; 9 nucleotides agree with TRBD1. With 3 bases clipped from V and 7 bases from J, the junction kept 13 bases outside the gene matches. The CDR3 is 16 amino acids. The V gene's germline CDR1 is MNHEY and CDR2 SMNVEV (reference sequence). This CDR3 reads CASSFMSGQGAGEQYF. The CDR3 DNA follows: TGTGCCAGCAGTTTTATGTCGGGACAGGGAGCTGGAGAGCAGTACTTC.

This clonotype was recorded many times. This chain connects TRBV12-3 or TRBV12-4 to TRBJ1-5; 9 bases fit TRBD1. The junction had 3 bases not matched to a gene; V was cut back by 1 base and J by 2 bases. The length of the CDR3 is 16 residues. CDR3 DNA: TGTGCCAGCAGTTTAGGAACAGGGGGCCGCAATCAGCCCCAGCATTTT. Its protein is CASSLGTGGRNQPQHF.

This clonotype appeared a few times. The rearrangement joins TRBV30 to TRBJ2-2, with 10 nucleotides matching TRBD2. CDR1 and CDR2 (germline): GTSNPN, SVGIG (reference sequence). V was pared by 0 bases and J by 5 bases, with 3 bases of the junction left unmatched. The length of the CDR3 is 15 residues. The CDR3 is CAWSVLAGETGELFF. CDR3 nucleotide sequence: TGTGCCTGGAGTGTTCTAGCGGGAGAAACCGGGGAGCTGTTTTTT.

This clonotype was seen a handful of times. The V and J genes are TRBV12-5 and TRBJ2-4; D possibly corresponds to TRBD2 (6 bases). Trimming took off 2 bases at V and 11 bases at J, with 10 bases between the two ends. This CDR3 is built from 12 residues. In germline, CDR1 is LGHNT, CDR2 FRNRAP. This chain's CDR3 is CASGLPPGVQYF. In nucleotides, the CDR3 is TGTGCTAGTGGTTTGCCCCCGGGGGTTCAGTACTTC. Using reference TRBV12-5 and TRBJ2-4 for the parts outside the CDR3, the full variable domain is DARVTQTPRHKVTEMGQEVTMRCQPILGHNTVFWYRQTMMQGLELLAYFRNRAPLDDSGMPKDRFSAEMPDATLATLKIQPSEPRDSAVYFCASGLPPGVQYFGAGTRLSVL.

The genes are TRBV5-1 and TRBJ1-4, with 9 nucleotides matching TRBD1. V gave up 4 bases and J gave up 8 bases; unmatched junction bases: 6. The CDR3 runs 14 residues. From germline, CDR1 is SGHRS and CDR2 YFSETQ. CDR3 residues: CASSPTGGFEKLFF. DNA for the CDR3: TGCGCCAGCAGCCCCACAGGGGGCTTCGAAAAACTGTTTTTT.

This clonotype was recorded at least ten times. CDR3 region: CASSAASGYGTDTQYF. CDR3 DNA: TGTGCCAGCAGTGCGGCTAGCGGGTACGGCACAGATACGCAGTATTTT. The chain employs TRBV2 and TRBJ2-3; 8 bases align to TRBD2. After removal of 4 bases from V and 1 base from J, the junction contained 7 bases not matched to a gene. CDR1 is SNHLY, CDR2 FYNNEI, per germline. This CDR3 is 16 amino acids long.